This TCR beta chain was recovered during a study of T-cell reconstitution after alpha-beta-depleted transplantation in children. Germline values: CDR1 MNHEY, CDR2 SMNVEV (reference sequence). V dropped 3 bases and J dropped 6 bases, with 15 bases sitting between them. This CDR3 spans 15 amino acids. Unique molecular identifiers were used to barcode this TCRbeta library. MiXCR was run by TCRdb on the PCR reads, yielding one entry per CDR3 protein. This table has under 450,000 distinct CDR3 sequences, roughly 16% appearing once. The table lists this clonotype with many counts. This chain links TRBV27 with TRBJ2-1, with D hard to call. The sample here was PBMCs, mostly from graft donor cells, taken 360 days after TCRalphabeta/CD19-depleted stem cell transplant. The source is a boy under two years old who had a stem cell transplant for Wiskott-Aldrich syndrome, so the T cells may come from the graft donor. The CDR3 coding sequence is TGTGCCAGCAGTTTTGGAAACCCCCACTTCAATGAGCAGTTCTTC. This sequence encodes CASSFGNPHFNEQFF.